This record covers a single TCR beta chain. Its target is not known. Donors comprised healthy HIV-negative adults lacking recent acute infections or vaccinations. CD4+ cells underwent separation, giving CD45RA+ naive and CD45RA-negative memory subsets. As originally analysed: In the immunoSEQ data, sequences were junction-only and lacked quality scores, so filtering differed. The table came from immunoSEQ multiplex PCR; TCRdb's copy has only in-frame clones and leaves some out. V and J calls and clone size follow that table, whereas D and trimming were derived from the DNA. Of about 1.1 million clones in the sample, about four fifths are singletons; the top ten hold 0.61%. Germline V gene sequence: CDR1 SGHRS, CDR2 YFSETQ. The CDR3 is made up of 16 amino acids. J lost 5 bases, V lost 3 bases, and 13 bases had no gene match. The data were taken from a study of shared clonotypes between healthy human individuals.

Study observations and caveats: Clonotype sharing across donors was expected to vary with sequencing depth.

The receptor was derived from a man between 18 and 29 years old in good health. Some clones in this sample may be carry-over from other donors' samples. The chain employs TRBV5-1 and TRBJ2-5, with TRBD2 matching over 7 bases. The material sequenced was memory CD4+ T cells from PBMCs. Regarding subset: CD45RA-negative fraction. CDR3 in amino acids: CASSSGGATPVETQYF. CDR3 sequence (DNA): TGCGCCAGCAGCTCGGGAGGCGCAACACCAGTGGAGACCCAGTACTTC.